This T cell receptor beta chain was sequenced for a study of blood T cells in healthy people across ages. The CDR3 contains 13 residues. Germline V gene lookup returns CDR1 SGHTA and CDR2 FQGNSA. Trimming shortened V by 5 bases and J by 3 bases, and 10 bases separated the two germline ends. It was with a sample-barcoded 5' primer and a J-beta primer mix that a second PCR of roughly 6 to 11 cycles was run. TCRdb used MiXCR to reprocess the 5' RACE reads, holding one entry per CDR3 protein. The data hold roughly 800,000 distinct CDR3 sequences, with 55% to 75% observed a single time. The chain links TRBV7-2 to TRBJ1-2, with D perhaps TRBD1 (6 bases). The clonotype originates from a man aged 25 to 40 in good health. Source material: blood. The CDR3 bases are TGTGCCAGCAGCCAGGGGTTACACTATGGCTACACCTTC. Its translation is CASSQGLHYGYTF.